This TCR beta chain appears in the sequencing data of a study of cytomegalovirus exposure and HLA in healthy donors. CDR1 is MNHNY and CDR2 is SVGAGI in the germline V gene (reference sequence). With V trimmed by 5 bases and J by 4 bases, 13 bases remained unmatched. The CDR3 totals 16 residues. It was with 60 Vbeta and 13 Jbeta primers that the PCR ran. TCRdb's table, derived via immunoSEQ multiplex PCR, lists solely in-frame clones and lacks some. The data show over 150,000 clones, 60% to 85% seen once. The clonotype was recovered from a woman aged 45-65 years in good health and CMV-seropositive. The sequenced material came from PBMCs. This chain links TRBV6-6 with TRBJ1-1; 7 nucleotides agree with TRBD1. As DNA, the CDR3 is TGTGCCAGCAGTCAGAACAGGGGTAAAGGTGTCACTGAAGCTTTCTTT. It encodes CASSQNRGKGVTEAFF.